Listed below are T cell receptor beta chains from one sample, sequenced in a study of shared clonotypes between healthy human individuals. This table comes from immunoSEQ multiplex PCR, and its TCRdb copy is limited to in-frame clones, with some not included. The sample contains a few hundred thousand clones, around three quarters of which appear only once. Sequenced input: PBMCs. These TCRs come from a woman between 40 and 55 years old in good health. Some clones in this sample may be carry-over from other donors' samples. Both conserved end residues are part of each CDR3. The D gene is left open where the match is weak. Rows may omit the clone size; those that give it use once, few, many or a size class.

TRBJ1-1,TRBV2,NA,few,CASSEDRETEAFF,TGTGCCAGCAGTGAAGATCGGGAGACTGAAGCTTTCTTT
TRBJ2-3,TRBV13,TRBD2,NA,CASRQRLAGGKDTQYF,TGTGCCAGCAGGCAGAGACTAGCGGGAGGGAAAGATACGCAGTATTTT
TRBJ2-5,TRBV11-2,NA,NA,CASSRWNQETQYF,TGTGCCAGCAGCAGGTGGAACCAAGAGACCCAGTACTTC
TRBJ1-3,TRBV2,NA,NA,CASSEARTLSGTIYF,TGTGCCAGCAGTGAAGCCCGAACGCTGAGCGGCACCATATATTTT
TRBJ2-7,TRBV11-2,NA,NA,CASRTLNYEQYF,TGTGCCAGCAGGACCTTGAACTACGAGCAGTACTTC
TRBJ1-2,TRBV28,TRBD1,NA,CASSPDRGRGYTF,TGTGCCAGCAGTCCCGACAGGGGGCGCGGCTACACCTTC
TRBJ2-7,TRBV11-2,NA,NA,CASSLDISQGYEQYF,TGTGCCAGCAGCCTCGACATCTCCCAGGGCTACGAGCAGTACTTC
TRBJ2-5,TRBV6-6,TRBD1,NA,CASSRDSRTQYF,TGTGCCAGCAGCCGGGACAGCCGGACCCAGTACTTC
TRBJ2-3,TRBV7-6,NA,NA,CASSLVGGGTDTQYF,TGTGCCAGCAGCTTAGTAGGGGGAGGCACAGATACGCAGTATTTT
TRBJ2-6,TRBV6-5,NA,NA,CASTRSGSGANVLTF,TGTGCCAGCACTCGGTCGGGCTCTGGGGCCAACGTCCTGACTTTC
TRBJ2-2,TRBV5-1,TRBD2,NA,CASSLETSGWWDQDHQKRELFF,TGCGCCAGCAGCTTGGAGACTAGCGGGTGGTGGGACCAAGATCACCAAAAAAGAGAGCTGTTTTTT
TRBJ2-2,TRBV6-6,TRBD2,NA,CASSYGLAGEQGELFF,TGTGCCAGCAGTTACGGACTAGCGGGAGAGCAAGGGGAGCTGTTTTTT
TRBJ2-7,TRBV6-5,NA,NA,CASSYALSTPYEQYF,TGTGCCAGCAGTTACGCGCTTTCTACTCCCTACGAGCAGTACTTC
TRBJ1-2,TRBV7-7,NA,NA,CASSRLDGSNYGYTF,TGTGCTAGCAGCCGATTGGACGGTTCTAACTATGGCTACACCTTC
TRBJ2-7,TRBV5-4,TRBD2,NA,CASSLGGSGGYEQYF,TGTGCCAGCAGCCTGGGTGGTAGCGGGGGCTACGAGCAGTACTTC
TRBJ1-2,TRBV29-1,NA,NA,CSVAGGVGGNGYTF,TGCAGCGTTGCGGGAGGCGTAGGGGGTAATGGCTACACCTTC
TRBJ1-3,TRBV2,NA,once,CASSEAGHSGNTIYF,TGTGCCAGCAGTGAAGCGGGCCACTCTGGAAACACCATATATTTT
TRBJ2-2,TRBV10-2,TRBD1,few,CASSESRDRGTGELFF,TGCGCCAGCAGTGAGTCCCGGGACAGGGGCACCGGGGAGCTGTTTTTT
TRBJ2-2,TRBV4-1,TRBD1,NA,CASSQVGGQGAVTGELFF,TGCGCCAGCAGCCAAGTGGGCGGGCAGGGGGCAGTCACCGGGGAGCTGTTTTTT
TRBJ2-7,TRBV7-9,NA,NA,CASSLAGDDQCRF,TGTGCCAGCAGCTTAGCCGGGGACGACCAGTGTCGTTTC
TRBJ2-3,TRBV5-1,TRBD2,NA,CASSRTSQSTDTQYF,TGCGCCAGCAGCCGGACTAGCCAAAGCACAGATACGCAGTATTTT
TRBJ1-1,TRBV29-1,TRBD1,NA,CSAGQFNTEAFF,TGCAGCGCGGGACAGTTCAACACTGAAGCTTTCTTT
TRBJ2-2,TRBV5-4,NA,many,CASRIGGGAGELFF,TGTGCCAGCAGGATTGGGGGAGGCGCCGGGGAGCTGTTTTTT
TRBJ1-1,TRBV7-3,NA,few,CASSPSLNTEAFF,TGTGCCAGCAGCCCGTCGTTGAACACTGAAGCTTTCTTT
TRBJ1-1,TRBV28,TRBD1,NA,CASSLVTGGFMNTEAFF,TGTGCCAGCAGTTTAGTGACAGGGGGGTTCATGAACACTGAAGCTTTCTTT
TRBJ2-2,TRBV5-1,TRBD1,NA,CASRGQGGGVGTGELFF,TGCGCCAGCAGGGGACAGGGAGGTGGCGTTGGGACCGGGGAGCTGTTTTTT
TRBJ2-3,TRBV28,TRBD1,NA,CASGLSGQVATDTQYF,TGTGCCAGCGGCCTATCGGGACAGGTTGCGACAGATACGCAGTATTTT
TRBJ1-2,TRBV4-3,NA,once,CASSQERIINYGYTF,TGCGCCAGCAGCCAAGAACGGATCATTAACTATGGCTACACCTTC
TRBJ1-1,TRBV15,NA,NA,CATSRAGTGNTEAFF,TGTGCCACCAGCAGAGCCGGGACGGGAAACACTGAAGCTTTCTTT
TRBJ2-5,TRBV29-1,NA,NA,CSVSKETQYF,TGCAGCGTTTCCAAGGAGACCCAGTACTTC
TRBJ1-3,TRBV7-9,NA,NA,CASSRQEIIGNTIYF,TGTGCCAGCAGTCGACAGGAGATAATTGGAAACACCATATATTTT
TRBJ2-1,TRBV18,NA,NA,CASSPTPGNNEQFF,TGTGCCAGCTCACCCACCCCCGGAAACAATGAGCAGTTCTTC
TRBJ2-2,TRBV28,NA,NA,CASSSPGFLRTGELFF,TGTGCCAGCAGTTCCCCGGGTTTTTTGCGCACCGGGGAGCTGTTTTTT
TRBJ2-7,TRBV29-1,TRBD1,NA,CSVDPGQGVGDEQYF,TGCAGCGTTGATCCGGGACAGGGAGTAGGTGACGAGCAGTACTTC
TRBJ2-7,TRBV11-2,NA,few,CASSPGPSLYEQYF,TGTGCCAGCAGCCCTGGGCCCAGCCTCTACGAGCAGTACTTC
TRBJ2-3,TRBV9,TRBD1,few,CASSVGQGVGDTQYF,TGTGCCAGCAGCGTAGGACAGGGGGTTGGAGATACGCAGTATTTT
TRBJ2-3,TRBV5-1,TRBD2,NA,CASSLAATSDSTDTQYF,TGCGCCAGCAGCTTGGCGGCGACTAGCGATAGCACAGATACGCAGTATTTT
TRBJ2-5,TRBV5-1,NA,NA,CASSSGVGSAFGETQYF,TGCGCCAGCAGCTCGGGGGTGGGTAGCGCCTTCGGGGAGACCCAGTACTTC
TRBJ2-1,TRBV2,NA,few,CASSEPGHGKPSSYNEQFF,TGTGCCAGCAGTGAACCGGGACACGGGAAACCGAGCTCCTACAATGAGCAGTTCTTC
TRBJ1-1,TRBV5-1,NA,NA,CASSLWQDTEAFF,TGCGCCAGCAGCTTGTGGCAGGACACTGAAGCTTTCTTT
TRBJ2-1,TRBV18,NA,NA,CASSPSEGYNEQFF,TGTGCCAGCTCACCATCGGAAGGGTACAATGAGCAGTTCTTC
TRBJ2-5,TRBV15,NA,NA,CATSRGQAYQETQYF,TGTGCCACCAGCAGAGGACAGGCCTACCAAGAGACCCAGTACTTC
TRBJ2-1,TRBV29-1,TRBD2,NA,CSVVSPSGADNEQFF,TGCAGCGTTGTATCCCCTAGCGGAGCCGACAATGAGCAGTTCTTC
TRBJ2-5,TRBV4-2,NA,NA,CASSQGGDGETQYF,TGTGCCAGCAGCCAAGGGGGGGACGGGGAGACCCAGTACTTC
TRBJ2-5,TRBV6-5,TRBD2,NA,CASSYAGLAGKETQYF,TGTGCCAGCAGTTACGCGGGGCTAGCGGGGAAAGAGACCCAGTACTTC
TRBJ2-1,TRBV5-1,NA,NA,CASSLWGTKEQFF,TGCGCCAGCAGCTTGTGGGGCACAAAGGAGCAGTTCTTC
TRBJ2-7,TRBV29-1,NA,NA,CSVQGGGEQYF,TGCAGCGTCCAAGGGGGAGGTGAGCAGTACTTC
TRBJ2-1,TRBV6-1,NA,NA,CASTLESGHYNEQFF,TGTGCCAGCACGCTCGAGAGCGGCCATTACAATGAGCAGTTCTTC
TRBJ2-4,TRBV28,NA,NA,CASSQTPTLAKNIQYF,TGTGCCAGCAGTCAGACACCGACTTTAGCCAAAAACATTCAGTACTTC
TRBJ2-7,TRBV2,NA,NA,CASRGRGPEQYF,TGTGCCAGCAGGGGGCGGGGGCCCGAGCAGTACTTC
TRBJ2-1,TRBV7-2,NA,NA,CASSLALVAAEQFF,TGTGCCAGCAGCTTAGCGTTGGTAGCTGCTGAGCAGTTCTTC
TRBJ2-3,TRBV9,NA,NA,CASSVDGSTDTQYF,TGTGCCAGCAGCGTAGACGGCTCCACAGATACGCAGTATTTT